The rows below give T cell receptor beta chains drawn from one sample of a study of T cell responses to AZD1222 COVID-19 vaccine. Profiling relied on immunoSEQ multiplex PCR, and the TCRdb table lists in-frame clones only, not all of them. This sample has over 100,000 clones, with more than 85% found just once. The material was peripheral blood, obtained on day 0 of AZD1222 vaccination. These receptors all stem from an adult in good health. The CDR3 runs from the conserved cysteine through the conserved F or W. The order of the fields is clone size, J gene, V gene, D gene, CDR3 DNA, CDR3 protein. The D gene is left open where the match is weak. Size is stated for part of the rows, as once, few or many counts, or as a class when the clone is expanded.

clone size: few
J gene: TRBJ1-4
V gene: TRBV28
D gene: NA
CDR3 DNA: TGTGCCAGCAGCCCAACCGCGTATCTCGGCCTGTTTTTT
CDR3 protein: CASSPTAYLGLFF

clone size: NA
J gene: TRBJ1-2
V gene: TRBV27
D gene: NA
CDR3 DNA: TGTGCCAGCAGTTTATCGAGTGGCTACACCTTC
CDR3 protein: CASSLSSGYTF

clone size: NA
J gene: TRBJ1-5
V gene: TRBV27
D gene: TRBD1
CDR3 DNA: TGTGCCAGCAGTTTTTTCCCCGGGACAGGTGGGAATCAGCCCCAGCATTTT
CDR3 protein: CASSFFPGTGGNQPQHF

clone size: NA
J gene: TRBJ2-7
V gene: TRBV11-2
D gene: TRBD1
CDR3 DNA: TGTGCCAGCAGCTCAGGGGGCTACGAGCAGTACTTC
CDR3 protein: CASSSGGYEQYF

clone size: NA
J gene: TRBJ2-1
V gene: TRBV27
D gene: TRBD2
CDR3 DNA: TGTGCCAGCAGTCGGGGACTAGCGGCCACCTACAATGAGCAGTTCTTC
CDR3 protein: CASSRGLAATYNEQFF

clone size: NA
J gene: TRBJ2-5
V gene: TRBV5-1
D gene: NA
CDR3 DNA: TGCGCCAGCAGCTCAGGCGGACTTCTCCAAGAGACCCAGTACTTC
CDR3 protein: CASSSGGLLQETQYF

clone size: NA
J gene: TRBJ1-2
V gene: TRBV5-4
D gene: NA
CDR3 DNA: TGTGCCAGCAGCTTGATCACGGGACGGAAAAACTATGGCTACACCTTC
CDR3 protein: CASSLITGRKNYGYTF

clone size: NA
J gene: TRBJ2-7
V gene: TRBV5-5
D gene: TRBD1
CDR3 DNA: TGTGCCAGCAGCCAGGACAGGGGCGACTATTACGAGCAGTACTTC
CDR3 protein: CASSQDRGDYYEQYF

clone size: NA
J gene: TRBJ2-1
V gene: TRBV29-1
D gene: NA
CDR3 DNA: TGCAGCGCCCAAGGGCAGGGCCCCTACAATGAGCAGTTCTTC
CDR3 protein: CSAQGQGPYNEQFF

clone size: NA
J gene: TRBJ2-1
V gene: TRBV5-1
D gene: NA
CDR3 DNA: TGCGCCAGCAGCTTTGGGGGGAACAATGAGCAGTTCTTC
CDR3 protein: CASSFGGNNEQFF

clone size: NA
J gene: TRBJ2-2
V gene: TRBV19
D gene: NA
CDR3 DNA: TGTGCCAGTAAGCTCCTCGCGAACACCGGGGAGCTGTTTTTT
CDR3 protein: CASKLLANTGELFF

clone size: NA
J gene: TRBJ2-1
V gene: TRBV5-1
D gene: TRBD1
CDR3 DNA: TGCGCCAGCAGCTTGGTAGGGACAGGGCTCGATGAGCAGTTCTTC
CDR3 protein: CASSLVGTGLDEQFF

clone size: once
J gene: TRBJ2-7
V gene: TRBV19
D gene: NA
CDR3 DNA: TGTGCCAGTAGCAACAGGCTTACCTACGAGCAGTACTTC
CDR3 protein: CASSNRLTYEQYF

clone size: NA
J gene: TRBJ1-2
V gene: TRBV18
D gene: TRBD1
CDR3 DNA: TGTGCCAGCTCACCCGGACAGGTCTTAGGCTACACCTTC
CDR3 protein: CASSPGQVLGYTF

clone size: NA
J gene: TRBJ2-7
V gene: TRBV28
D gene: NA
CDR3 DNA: TGTGCCAGCAGTTTAGCTTTGGGGGAGGCCCCCCTCGCCGAGCAGTACTTC
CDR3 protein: CASSLALGEAPLAEQYF